A single sample gave rise to the 28 T cell receptor beta chains below, sequenced in a study of blood T cell repertoires in COVID-19. Here immunoSEQ multiplex PCR was the method, and the copy in TCRdb shows in-frame clones only, minus some. Here the sample spans 150,000 to 200,000 clones, about 85% being singletons. Sequencing was done on a sample of peripheral blood. These receptors originate from a woman in her seventies with COVID-19, enrolled during active disease.

The V call is TRBV9, the J call TRBJ2-3; TRBD2 might be the D (5 bases). With 4 bases removed from V and 4 bases from J, the gap between germline ends came to 16 bases. The CDR3 sequence is 15 residues long. CDR1 and CDR2 (germline): SGDLS, YYNGEE. Here the CDR3 reads CASSYGITVSDTQYF. The CDR3 DNA is TGTGCCAGCAGCTACGGGATAACTGTCTCAGATACGCAGTATTTT. Looking up the rest from reference TRBV9 and TRBJ2-3 gives the full variable domain: DSGVTQTPKHLITATGQRVTLRCSPRSGDLSVYWYQQSLDQGLQFLIQYYNGEERAKGNILERFSAQQFPDLHSELNLSSLELGDSALYFCASSYGITVSDTQYFGPGTRLTVL.

CDR3 protein: CALPRTGHNEQFF. For the CDR3, the DNA is TGTGCCTTACCAAGGACAGGGCACAATGAGCAGTTCTTC. The chain couples TRBV30 to TRBJ2-1; 8 bases are shared with TRBD1. Germline trimming cut 7 bases from V and 5 bases from J; bases unmatched to any gene: 7. Germline CDR1 and CDR2: GTSNPN and SVGIG (reference sequence). The CDR3 totals 13 residues.

The chain couples TRBV19 to TRBJ1-5; D is unresolved. Trimming removed 2 bases from V and 6 bases from J, with 20 bases in between. The germline V gene has CDR1 LNHDA and CDR2 SQIVND (reference sequence). The CDR3 has 17 residues. The CDR3 sequence: CASSIQRRVRGSQPQHF. CDR3 nucleotides: TGTGCCAGTAGTATACAGAGAAGAGTCCGCGGGAGTCAGCCCCAGCATTTT.

The chain couples TRBV2 to TRBJ2-1; 7 positions agree with TRBD2. CDR1 SNHLY and CDR2 FYNNEI come from the germline V gene. Losses at the gene ends were 5 bases for V and 10 bases for J; bases not matched to a gene: 5. The CDR3 covers 12 residues. CDR3 DNA: TGTGCCAGCAGTCTTACTAGCGTCGAGCAGTTCTTC. Translated: CASSLTSVEQFF.

This chain uses TRBV18 with TRBJ1-3; 10 bases agree with TRBD1. CDR1 KGHSH and CDR2 LQKENI come from the germline V gene. After removal of 4 bases from V and 2 bases from J, the junction contained 11 bases not matched to a gene. The CDR3 has 18 residues. The CDR3 sequence is CASSLRDRGQTPGNTIYF. DNA for the CDR3: TGTGCCAGCTCACTAAGGGACAGGGGCCAAACCCCTGGAAACACCATATATTTT.

This chain links TRBV3-1 (or the pseudogene TRBV3-2) with TRBJ1-2; the D is unclear. The CDR3 runs 19 residues. Germline V gene lookup returns CDR1 LGHDT and CDR2 YNNKEL (reference sequence). Trimming took 1 base from V and 7 from J, leaving 28 bases between them. This CDR3 is CASSQGSPVDIPAAPGYTF. The DNA of the CDR3 is TGTGCCAGCAGCCAAGGTTCGCCCGTTGACATTCCAGCTGCCCCTGGCTACACCTTC.

The chain uses TRBV4-1 and TRBJ1-1; D unresolved. This CDR3 has 12 residues. Germline CDR1 is MGHRA and CDR2 is YSYEKL. V shed 0 bases and J shed 7 bases, with 6 bases lying between them. The CDR3 sequence is CASSQEGREAFF. The CDR3 bases are TGCGCCAGCAGCCAAGAGGGCCGTGAAGCTTTCTTT.

The CDR3 nucleotides read TGTGCCAGTGCCCTTGCGGATGAGCAGTTCTTC. The encoded protein is CASALADEQFF. The chain employs TRBV19 and TRBJ2-1; D ambiguous. The CDR3 is made up of 11 amino acids. V was clipped by 8 bases and J by 8 bases, with 10 bases between them. The germline gives CDR1 LNHDA, CDR2 SQIVND (reference sequence).

This clone was picked up a small number of times. The chain uses TRBV2 and TRBJ2-7, with TRBD1 identical over 9 bases. The CDR3 totals 13 residues. Germline V gene sequence: CDR1 SNHLY, CDR2 FYNNEI. Germline trimming cut 7 bases from V and 2 bases from J; bases unmatched to any gene: 3. The CDR3 spells CASMGQGAYEQYF. The CDR3 nucleotides are TGTGCCAGCATGGGACAGGGAGCCTACGAGCAGTACTTC.

The chain couples TRBV30 to TRBJ2-3, with a weak D call TRBD1 (6 bases). Per the germline V gene, CDR1 is GTSNPN and CDR2 is SVGIG (reference sequence). This CDR3 is built from 15 residues. The V end lost 0 bases, the J end lost 3 bases, and 13 bases lay between the germline ends. Here the CDR3 reads CAWSVVGADTDTQYF. The CDR3 bases are TGTGCCTGGAGTGTCGTGGGGGCTGATACAGATACGCAGTATTTT.

Here the CDR3 DNA reads TGTGCCAGCAGCCAGGGACTAGCGGGAGGAAAGACCCAGTACTTC. Protein: CASSQGLAGGKTQYF. The chain combines TRBV3-1 (or the pseudogene TRBV3-2) with TRBJ2-5; 15 bases align to TRBD2. CDR3 length: 15 amino acids. V was pared by 3 bases and J by 6 bases, with 2 bases of the junction left unmatched. Germline values: CDR1 LGHDT, CDR2 YNNKEL (reference sequence).

This clone was recorded only once. The chain has TRBV19 and TRBJ2-2; 14 nucleotides align to TRBD2. Trimming took 5 bases from V and 7 from J; bases not matched to a gene: 6. The CDR3 is made up of 16 amino acids. Per the germline V gene, CDR1 is LNHDA and CDR2 is SQIVND (reference sequence). CDR3 in amino acids: CASSSPGLAGVGELFF. Written as DNA, the CDR3 is TGTGCCAGTAGTTCTCCGGGACTAGCGGGAGTCGGGGAGCTGTTTTTT.

The V gene is TRBV5-6, the J gene TRBJ1-3; no definite D call. V was clipped by 1 base and J by 0 bases, with 11 bases between them. The germline CDR1 and CDR2 sequences are SGHDT and YYEEEE. CDR3 length: 16 amino acids. The CDR3 loop reads CASSLMRLDSGNTIYF. CDR3 sequence (DNA): TGTGCCAGCAGCTTGATGCGACTGGACTCTGGAAACACCATATATTTT.

V is TRBV29-1 and J is TRBJ2-3; 13 bases are a match to TRBD2. CDR3 length: 15 amino acids. The V gene end was trimmed by 7 bases and the J gene end by 4 bases; junction bases not matched to a gene: 8. Germline CDR1 is SQVTM and CDR2 is ANQGSEA. The CDR3 DNA reads TGCAGCGGGAGGACTAGCGGGAGTAGGGCAGATACGCAGTATTTT. Translating it yields CSGRTSGSRADTQYF.

The chain is built from TRBV10-3 and TRBJ1-1; D ambiguous. The V and J ends lost 6 bases and 2 bases respectively, with 7 bases between them. The CDR3 runs 12 residues. Looked up from germline, CDR1 is ENHRY and CDR2 is SYGVKD. The CDR3 protein is CAIRLVNTEAFF. The CDR3 nucleotides are TGTGCCATCAGGTTAGTAAACACTGAAGCTTTCTTT.

The V gene is TRBV28, the J gene TRBJ1-4; D perhaps matches TRBD1 (5 bases). V was shortened by 7 bases and J by 1 base, with 13 bases between the two germline ends. Germline assignment: CDR1 MDHEN and CDR2 SYDVKM. The CDR3 consists of 15 residues. CDR3 DNA sequence: TGTGCCAGCACCTCAGGGTATGGAACTAATGAAAAACTGTTTTTT. Its protein product is CASTSGYGTNEKLFF.

The table lists this clone with a count of one. One end of the junction fails to match germline, which may point to a read error. The V gene is TRBV28, the J gene TRBJ1-2, with 7 bases fitting TRBD1. The length of the CDR3 is 13 residues. In germline, CDR1 is MDHEN, CDR2 SYDVKM. CDR3 region: CASSAQTGRTFNF. In DNA, the CDR3 is TGTGCCAGCAGTGCCCAGACAGGGCGCACATTTAATTTC.

The chain links TRBV15 to TRBJ2-2, with TRBD2 identical over 13 bases. V trimming: 5 bases; J trimming: 7 bases; junction bases outside the gene matches: 4. This CDR3 region has 15 residues. Germline V gives CDR1 LNHNV, CDR2 YYDKDF (reference sequence). The DNA for the CDR3 is TGTGCCACCAGCTTTGGGACTAGCGGGGACGGGGAGCTGTTTTTT. The encoded protein is CATSFGTSGDGELFF.

This chain links TRBV11-2 with TRBJ2-7; 9 bases line up with TRBD1. V was clipped by 4 bases and J by 3 bases; unmatched bases: 19. This CDR3 region has 19 residues. Germline CDR1 and CDR2: SGHAT and FQNNGV. Written as DNA, the CDR3 is TGTGCCAGCAGCTCTTACCCACTAAAGACCGGGACAGGGAACTACGAGCAGTACTTC. Its translation is CASSSYPLKTGTGNYEQYF.

The V call is TRBV2, the J call TRBJ1-6; TRBD1 matches 11 bases. Trimming removed 3 bases from V and 10 bases from J; junction bases left unmatched: 5. Per the germline V gene, CDR1 is SNHLY and CDR2 is FYNNEI. This CDR3 is 15 amino acids long. DNA for the CDR3: TGTGCCAGCAGTGAGGGACAGGGGGTAAGGTCACCCCTCCACTTT. This encodes CASSEGQGVRSPLHF.

The rearrangement joins TRBV30 to TRBJ1-6, with D possibly being TRBD1 (5 bases). Germline V lookup: CDR1 GTSNPN, CDR2 SVGIG (reference sequence). CDR3 size: 14 residues. V was cut by 2 bases and J by 7 bases, with 12 bases left in between. CDR3 residues: CAWSPGLNNSPLHF. The CDR3 DNA sequence: TGTGCCTGGAGTCCGGGACTGAACAATTCACCCCTCCACTTT.

The V and J genes are TRBV18 and TRBJ1-5, with D possibly TRBD1 on 5 matching bases. V lost 5 bases and J 3 bases, leaving 17 bases between the germline ends. The CDR3 consists of 16 residues. The germline V gene has CDR1 KGHSH and CDR2 LQKENI. The CDR3 DNA reads as TGTGCCAGCTCAGGGGCAGGCGGGGCCGACAATCAGCCCCAGCATTTT. Translation gives CASSGAGGADNQPQHF.

The chain employs TRBV5-1 and TRBJ1-5; no definite D call. CDR1 SGHRS and CDR2 YFSETQ come from the germline V gene. V was pared by 0 bases and J by 11 bases, with 18 bases between. The CDR3 sequence is 15 residues long. CDR3 region: CASSLVSGSREAQHF. The CDR3 coding sequence is TGCGCCAGCAGCTTGGTTAGCGGCTCCCGGGAAGCCCAGCATTTT.

The rearrangement uses TRBV7-7 and TRBJ2-2; the D is unclear. Germline V gene lookup returns CDR1 SSHAT and CDR2 FNYEAQ (reference sequence). CDR3 size: 14 residues. V was shortened by 5 bases and J by 1 base, with 8 bases between the two germline ends. CDR3 region: CASSPQENTGELFF. The CDR3 DNA follows: TGTGCCAGCAGCCCGCAGGAGAACACCGGGGAGCTGTTTTTT.

V and J are TRBV18 and TRBJ2-7; 14 nucleotides align to TRBD2. Germline-derived CDR1 and CDR2 are KGHSH and LQKENI. Trimming took 3 bases from V and 4 from J; bases not matched to a gene: 5. This CDR3 has 16 residues. In nucleotides, the CDR3 is TGTGCCAGCTCACCGGGACTAGCGGGAGAGGGATACGAGCAGTACTTC. Translating it yields CASSPGLAGEGYEQYF.

The chain links TRBV10-1 to TRBJ1-3; 7 positions match TRBD1. The V and J ends lost 0 bases and 7 bases, in that order; junction bases with no gene match: 3. CDR1 and CDR2 (germline): WNHNN, SYGVQD (reference sequence). The CDR3 covers 14 residues. The CDR3 sequence is CASSESTGRNTIYF. The CDR3 DNA is TGCGCCAGCAGTGAGTCGACAGGGCGGAACACCATATATTTT.

The CDR3 region is CASSPPGLHYNEQFF. DNA for the CDR3: TGTGCCAGCAGCCCCCCGGGACTGCACTACAATGAGCAGTTCTTC. This chain links TRBV14 with TRBJ2-1; perhaps TRBD2 as D (6 bases). CDR1 and CDR2 (germline): SGHDN, FVKESK. V lost 4 bases to trimming and J lost 3 bases, with 13 bases between them. The CDR3 loop spans 15 amino acids. The variable domain in full, with the rest retrieved from reference TRBV14 and TRBJ2-1, is EAGVTQFPSHSVIEKGQTVTLRCDPISGHDNLYWYRRVMGKEIKFLLHFVKESKQDESGMPNNRFLAERTGGTYSTLKVQPAELEDSGVYFCASSPPGLHYNEQFFGPGTRLTVL.

This clone was seen a handful of times. The chain couples TRBV7-2 to TRBJ2-7, with unresolved D. Trimming removed 6 bases at V and 2 bases at J, with 11 bases between. The CDR3 runs to 13 residues. Germline values: CDR1 SGHTA, CDR2 FQGNSA. The CDR3 DNA reads as TGTGCCAGCAGTTTGATAGAGGCCTACGAGCAGTACGTC. It translates to CASSLIEAYEQYV.